The source of this T cell receptor beta chain is a study of siplizumab effects on memory and regulatory T cells. Only in-frame clones appear in the TCRdb table, and some are missing; sequencing was by immunoSEQ multiplex PCR. The top ten hold about 1.1% of the sample, which has approximately 97,000 clones, about 93% seen once. Trimming took 7 bases from V and 6 from J, leaving 16 bases between them. The CDR3 is 13 residues long. Germline lookup yields CDR1 GTSNPN and CDR2 SVGIG (reference sequence). The sequenced material came from CD4+ T cells sorted from blood. The clonotype originates from a human donor in good health. The chain is built from TRBV30 and TRBJ1-3; perhaps TRBD1 as D (5 bases). The DNA of the CDR3 is TGTGCCTCATCATCAGGGTCGGCAAACACCATATATTTT. This codes for CASSSGSANTIYF.